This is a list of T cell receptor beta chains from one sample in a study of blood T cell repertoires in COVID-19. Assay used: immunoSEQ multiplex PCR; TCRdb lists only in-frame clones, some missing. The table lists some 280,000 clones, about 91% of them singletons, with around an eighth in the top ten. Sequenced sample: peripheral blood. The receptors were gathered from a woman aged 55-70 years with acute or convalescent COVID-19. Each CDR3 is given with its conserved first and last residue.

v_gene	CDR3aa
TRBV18	CASSQLPSGVGTEAFF
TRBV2	CASTPTDSGTYNEQFF
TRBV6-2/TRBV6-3	CASSETGVGGELFF
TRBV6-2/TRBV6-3	CASSWGGTSGANVLTF
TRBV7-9	CASSPGTGAYEQYF
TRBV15	CATSREQFSIRPNTEAFF
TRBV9	CASSVGPGGSYNEQFF
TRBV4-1	CASSPGQNYNEQFF
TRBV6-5	CASSYGGTATNEKLFF
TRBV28	CASSTNRGGYEQYF
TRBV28	CASRLGGARDTIYF
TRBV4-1	CASSPPGTGGYEQYF
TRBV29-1	CSVDAGGETQYF
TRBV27	CASSPIDRVGNQPQHF
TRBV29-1	CSVGRTTLDYEQYF
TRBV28	CASSLTGSNQPQHF
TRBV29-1	CSTSGGDEKLFF
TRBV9	CASSVGLAGGLYEQYF
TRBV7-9	CASSLVGTGPRGDYGYTF
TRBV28	CASRELAGGPINEQFF
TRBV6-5	CASSSTGGGQYF
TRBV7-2	CASSLAGGILTGELFF
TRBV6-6	CASSYLGGVNSPLHF
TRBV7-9	CASSPAKGRGILNEKLFF
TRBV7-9	CASSLARQGSYNEQFF
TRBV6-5	CASSPGGAGGYTF
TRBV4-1	CASSQLEQENQPQHF
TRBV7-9	CASSPGGIPYEQYF
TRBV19	CASSIRAGQGSTEAFF
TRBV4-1	CASSQEGQLNTEAFF
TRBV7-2	CASSLSGGANEQFF
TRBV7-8	CASSFPDLNTEAFF
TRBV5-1	CASSLTGPGSYGYTF
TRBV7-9	CASALGGTEAFF
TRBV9	CASSPSGQGVEKLFF
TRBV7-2	CASSFDRSGYEQYF
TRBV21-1	CASSKARGSLSNQPQHF
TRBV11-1	CASSQTLNSYNEQFF
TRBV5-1	CASSLGTGALGQPQHF
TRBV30	CAWRGDRTNYGYTF
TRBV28	CASSLVEGADNEQFF
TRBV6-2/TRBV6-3	CASSNGGSGSYEQYF
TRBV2	CASSSTLAGTNTEAFF
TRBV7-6	CASSLAQVSSYNEQFF
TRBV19	CASSIRDRGGETQYF
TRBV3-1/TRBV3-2	CASSQTGSYGYTF